This section outlines one T cell receptor (beta chain) sequence together with its context. Its antigen is not identified. Here immunoSEQ multiplex PCR was the method, and the copy in TCRdb shows in-frame clones only, minus some. The data show about 2,200 clones, 24% seen once. J lost 10 bases, V lost 4 bases, and 12 bases had no gene match. The germline CDR1 and CDR2 sequences are SGHDN and FVKESK. This CDR3 is 15 amino acids long. This specimen belongs to a study of T cells in localized non-small cell lung cancer. Findings and caveats of the study: As only one tumor region underwent sequencing, heterogeneity remains possible. The highest T cell clonality was in uninvolved adjacent lung, above tumor. Density of T cells in blood, when higher, went with longer overall survival. Researchers found a median 57 of the top 100 tumor clones in adjacent lung.

This TCR derives from a male donor aged 60 or older with stage I lung adenocarcinoma. This specimen consisted of normal lung tissue next to the tumor, obtained before any cancer treatment. The rearrangement joins TRBV14 to TRBJ2-1, with 8 bases matching TRBD2. CDR3 nucleotides: TGTGCCAGCAGCCTGGCGGCGGGAGGCCCTGGGGAGCAGTTCTTC. Translating it yields CASSLAAGGPGEQFF.